This T cell receptor (beta chain) was observed in a study of cytomegalovirus exposure and HLA in healthy donors. Findings and caveats of the study: Donor immune exposure was known only as CMV serostatus. An analysis done earlier found most TCR beta V segments productive about 90% or about 30% of the time.

60 Vbeta and 13 Jbeta primers were used in PCR. Data came from immunoSEQ multiplex PCR; TCRdb stores just in-frame clones and leaves some out. The sample records 110,000 to 150,000 clones, 65% to 85% being singletons. The donors were healthy bone marrow donors. About this clone: Its antigen is still unknown.

This TCR was sampled from a man under 40 in good health and CMV-seronegative. Sequencing was done on a sample of PBMCs.

CDR3 bases: TGTGCCAGCAGCTCAGGGCCGGCGGAGTACGGCTACACCTTC. This codes for CASSSGPAEYGYTF. The V call is TRBV5-4, the J call TRBJ1-2; D might be TRBD1 (5 bases). The CDR3 length is 14 residues. Germline V gene lookup returns CDR1 SGHNT and CDR2 YYREEE (reference sequence). Trimming stripped 3 bases from V and 8 bases from J, with 17 bases between.